Listed here are 17 T cell receptor beta chains from one sample, sequenced in a study of vaccination effects on CD4 cells after COVID-19 (dated by TCRdb to between 2020 and 2023). After around ten days of culture, CD4+ T cells were isolated with the EasySep CD4+ T cell isolation kit. Each participant got two doses of an mRNA SARS-CoV-2 vaccine, either BNT162b2 or mRNA-1273. Library method: the immunoSEQ multiplex PCR assay. TCRdb provides this immuneACCESS table in a form limited to in-frame rearrangements. Some clones are lacking; in checked studies, under half of them reflect an unresolved V gene, and why the rest are absent is not known. The sample table shows tens of thousands of clones, and 70% to 75% are seen once. The ten largest clones capture 2.2% of the sample. Their target antigens are unknown. This specimen consisted of CD4+ T cells from PBMCs cultured without peptide, obtained after COVID-19 vaccination. The receptors were sampled from a human donor who received a COVID-19 vaccine.

This sequence joins TRBV2 and TRBJ1-2; unclear D gene. The CDR3 has 14 amino acids. V lost 1 base and J lost 6, with 12 bases in between. Per the germline V gene, CDR1 is SNHLY and CDR2 is FYNNEI. The CDR3 DNA is TGTGCCAGCAGTGAAGAGCTGGTGGGGAATGGCTACACCTTC. Translation gives CASSEELVGNGYTF.

The chain has TRBV29-1 and TRBJ1-1, with a possible D match to TRBD1 (6 bases). With 1 base removed from V and 1 base from J, the gap between germline ends came to 10 bases. The CDR3 extends over 14 amino acids. From germline, CDR1 is SQVTM and CDR2 ANQGSEA. The CDR3: CSVEGIQGNTEAFF. In DNA, the CDR3 is TGCAGCGTTGAAGGGATACAGGGGAACACTGAAGCTTTCTTT. Using reference TRBV29-1 and TRBJ1-1 for the parts outside the CDR3, the full variable domain is SAVISQKPSRDICQRGTSLTIQCQVDSQVTMMFWYRQQPGQSLTLIATANQGSEATYESGFVIDKFPISRPNLTFSTLTVSNMSPEDSSIYLCSVEGIQGNTEAFFGQGTRLTVV.

V is TRBV6-5 and J is TRBJ2-1; TRBD1 matches at 10 bases. V trimming: 6 bases; J trimming: 0 bases; junction bases outside the gene matches: 2. Per germline, CDR1 MNHEY and CDR2 SVGAGI. CDR3 length: 15 amino acids. The CDR3 spells CASRDRGNSYNEQFF. CDR3 in DNA: TGTGCCAGCAGGGACAGGGGGAACTCCTACAATGAGCAGTTCTTC.

The V gene is TRBV2, the J gene TRBJ1-2; D unresolved. Germline V lookup: CDR1 SNHLY, CDR2 FYNNEI. This CDR3 comprises 12 residues. The V end lost 5 bases, the J end lost 1 base, and 5 bases lay between the germline ends. The CDR3 nucleotides are TGTGCCAGCAGTATGGATAACTATGGCTACACCTTC. This sequence encodes CASSMDNYGYTF.

The sample holds a few counts of this clone. The V and J genes are TRBV18 and TRBJ1-6; TRBD1 might be the D (6 bases). The CDR3 is 13 residues long. Trimming removed 3 bases at V and 11 bases at J, with 11 bases between. Germline V gene data show CDR1 as KGHSH and CDR2 as LQKENI. CDR3 nucleotide sequence: TGTGCCAGCTCACCTACGACAGGAGCACCCCTCCACTTT. This codes for CASSPTTGAPLHF.

This sequence joins TRBV4-1 and TRBJ2-7, with D possibly matching TRBD1 (5 bases). This CDR3 spans 13 amino acids. The V end was cut by 0 bases, the J end by 5 bases, with 8 bases between. CDR1 is MGHRA and CDR2 is YSYEKL in the germline V gene. CDR3 region: CASSQDQGNEQYV. The CDR3 DNA reads as TGCGCCAGCAGCCAAGATCAGGGTAACGAGCAGTACGTC.

The chain uses TRBV5-5 and TRBJ2-7; D gene uncertain. The CDR3 sequence is 14 residues long. The V gene lost 3 bases and the J gene lost 2 bases, with 12 bases spanning the gap. The germline gives CDR1 SGHKS, CDR2 YYEKEE (reference sequence). The CDR3 loop is CASSSLLQTYEQYV. Written as DNA, the CDR3 is TGTGCCAGCAGCTCCCTCCTCCAGACCTACGAGCAGTACGTC.

This clone was detected once. The CDR3 nucleotides read TGTGCCAGCAGCACCGGGACAGGGCTCTACACCTTC. Translating gives CASSTGTGLYTF. The chain employs TRBV7-2 and TRBJ1-2; 9 bases fit TRBD1. Germline V gene lookup returns CDR1 SGHTA and CDR2 FQGNSA. There are 12 residues in the CDR3. The trim removed 5 bases at V and 10 bases at J, leaving 5 bases unmatched.

This clone has just a few counts. The V and J genes are TRBV3-1 (or the pseudogene TRBV3-2) and TRBJ1-1; no reliable D call. The CDR3 consists of 18 residues. The germline gives CDR1 LGHDT, CDR2 YNNKEL (reference sequence). V lost 1 base to trimming and J lost 0 bases, with 18 bases between them. Here the CDR3 DNA reads TGTGCCAGCAGCCAAGGTAAGGGTCCCGGGAGACTGAACACTGAAGCTTTCTTT. This gives the protein CASSQGKGPGRLNTEAFF.

This clone was counted a few times. The V and J genes are TRBV18 and TRBJ1-5; D may be TRBD1 (5 bases). CDR3 size: 15 residues. The V end was cut by 0 bases, the J end by 6 bases, with 12 bases between. Germline values: CDR1 KGHSH, CDR2 LQKENI. The CDR3 loop is CASSPPGDLGQPQHF. Here the CDR3 DNA reads TGTGCCAGCTCACCACCAGGGGACTTAGGTCAGCCCCAGCATTTT.

The chain combines TRBV18 with TRBJ2-5; 9 bases line up with TRBD2. Unmatched junction bases numbered 8, after V lost 0 bases and J lost 9 bases. The CDR3 contains 15 residues. Germline CDR1 reads KGHSH; CDR2 reads LQKENI. CDR3 in DNA: TGTGCCAGCTCACCACCGACTAGCGGCCTAATATCCCAGTACTTC. This sequence encodes CASSPPTSGLISQYF.

The V gene is TRBV9, the J gene TRBJ2-1, with 10 bases aligning to TRBD2. V trimming: 4 bases; J trimming: 5 bases; junction bases outside the gene matches: 9. Germline assignment: CDR1 SGDLS and CDR2 YYNGEE. This CDR3 is built from 16 residues. This chain's CDR3 is CASSQSVAGGNNEQFF. The CDR3 DNA follows: TGTGCCAGCAGCCAGAGTGTAGCGGGGGGTAACAATGAGCAGTTCTTC.

The chain recombines TRBV12-3 or TRBV12-4 with TRBJ2-7; 8 bases map to TRBD1. The CDR3 runs 12 residues. The CDR3 spells CASSLQGAQVFV. The CDR3 nucleotides read TGTGCCAGCAGTTTACAGGGGGCGCAAGTCTTCGTC.

As DNA, the CDR3 is TGCAGCGTTGATGAGGGTTTGGGACCTGAAGCTTTCTTT. Protein product: CSVDEGLGPEAFF. This chain joins TRBV29-1 and TRBJ1-1, with D tentatively TRBD1 (5 bases). V lost 3 bases and J 6 bases, leaving 14 bases between the germline ends. Germline CDR1 SQVTM, CDR2 ANQGSEA. The CDR3 extends over 13 amino acids.

The chain is built from TRBV5-6 and TRBJ2-5, with 8 bases that match TRBD2. The CDR3 is 16 residues long. The trim removed 0 bases at V and 5 bases at J, leaving 9 bases unmatched. From germline, CDR1 is SGHDT and CDR2 YYEEEE. The CDR3 sequence: CASSLVLAGIGETQYF. The CDR3 nucleotides are TGTGCCAGCAGCTTGGTTTTAGCGGGGATTGGTGAGACCCAGTACTTC.

This clone has just one count. The CDR3 nucleotides are TGTGCCAGCAGCTTAGGGCGACAGCAAGAGACCCAGTACTTC. Translated, it gives CASSLGRQQETQYF. The genes are TRBV7-8 and TRBJ2-5, with D perhaps TRBD1 (5 bases). The length of the CDR3 is 14 residues. Trimming removed 1 base from V and 2 bases from J, with 8 bases in between. In germline, CDR1 is SGHVS, CDR2 FQNEAQ.

This chain uses TRBV7-3 with TRBJ2-2; possible D gene TRBD2, 5 bases. CDR1 and CDR2 (germline): SGHTA, FQGTGA. The CDR3 consists of 15 residues. V was shortened by 5 bases and J by 5 bases, with 15 bases between the two germline ends. In DNA, the CDR3 is TGTGCCAGCAGCCCCAAGGGCGGGTATACCGGGGAGCTGTTTTTT. Its translation: CASSPKGGYTGELFF.